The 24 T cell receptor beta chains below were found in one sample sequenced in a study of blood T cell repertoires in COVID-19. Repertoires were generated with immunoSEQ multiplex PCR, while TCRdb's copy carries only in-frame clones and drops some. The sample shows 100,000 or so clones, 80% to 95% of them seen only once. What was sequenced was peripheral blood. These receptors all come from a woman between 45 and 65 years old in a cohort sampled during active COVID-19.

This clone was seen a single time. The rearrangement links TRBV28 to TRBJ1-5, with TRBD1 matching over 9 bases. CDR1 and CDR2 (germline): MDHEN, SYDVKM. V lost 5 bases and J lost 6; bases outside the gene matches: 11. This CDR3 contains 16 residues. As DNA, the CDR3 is TGTGCCAGCAGTCGCCCGGGGGGACAGGGCGGTCAGCCCCAGCATTTT. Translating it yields CASSRPGGQGGQPQHF.

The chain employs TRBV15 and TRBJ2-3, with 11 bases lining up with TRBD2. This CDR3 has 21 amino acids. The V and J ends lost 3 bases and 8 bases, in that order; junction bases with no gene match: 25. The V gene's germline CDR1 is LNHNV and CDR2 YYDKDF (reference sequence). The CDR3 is CATSRFRGTSGSLYKAATQYF. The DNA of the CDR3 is TGTGCCACCAGCAGGTTCCGAGGGACTAGCGGTTCTTTGTATAAGGCTGCTACGCAGTATTTT.

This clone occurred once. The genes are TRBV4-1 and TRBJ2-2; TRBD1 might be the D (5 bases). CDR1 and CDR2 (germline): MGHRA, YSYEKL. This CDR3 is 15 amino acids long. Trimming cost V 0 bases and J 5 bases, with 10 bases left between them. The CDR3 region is CASSQEAGNTGELFF. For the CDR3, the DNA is TGCGCCAGCAGCCAAGAGGCAGGGAATACCGGGGAGCTGTTTTTT.

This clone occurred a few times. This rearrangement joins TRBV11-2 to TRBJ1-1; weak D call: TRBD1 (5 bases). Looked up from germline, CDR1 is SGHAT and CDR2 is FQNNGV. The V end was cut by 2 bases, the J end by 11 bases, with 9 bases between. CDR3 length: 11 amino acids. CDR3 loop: CASSLSGVAFF. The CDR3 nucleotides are TGTGCCAGCAGCTTATCGGGGGTGGCTTTCTTT.

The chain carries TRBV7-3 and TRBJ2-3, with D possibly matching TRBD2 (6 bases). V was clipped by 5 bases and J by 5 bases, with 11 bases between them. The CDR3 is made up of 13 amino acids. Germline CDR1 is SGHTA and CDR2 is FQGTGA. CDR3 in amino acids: CASSPPGVDTQYF. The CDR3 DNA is TGTGCCAGCAGCCCCCCGGGGGTAGATACGCAGTATTTT.

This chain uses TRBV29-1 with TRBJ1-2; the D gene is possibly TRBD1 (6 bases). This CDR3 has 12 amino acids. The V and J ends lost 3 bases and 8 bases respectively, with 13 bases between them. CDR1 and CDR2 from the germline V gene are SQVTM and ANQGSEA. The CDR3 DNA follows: TGCAGCGTTGAGGACAGCCTCGCGGGCTACACCTTC. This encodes CSVEDSLAGYTF.

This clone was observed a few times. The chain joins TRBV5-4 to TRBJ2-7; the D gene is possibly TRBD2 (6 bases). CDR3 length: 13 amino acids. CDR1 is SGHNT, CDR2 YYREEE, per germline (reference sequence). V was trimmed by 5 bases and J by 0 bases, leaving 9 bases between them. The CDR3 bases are TGTGCCAGCAGTCGGGACTTCTCCTACGAGCAGTACTTC. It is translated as CASSRDFSYEQYF.

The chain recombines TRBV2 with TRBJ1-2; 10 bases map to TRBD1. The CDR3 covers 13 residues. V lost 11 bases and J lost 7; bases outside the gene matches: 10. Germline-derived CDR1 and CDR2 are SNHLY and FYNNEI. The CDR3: CAAAGTGVSGYTF. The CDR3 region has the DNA TGTGCCGCAGCAGGGACAGGGGTTAGTGGCTACACCTTC.

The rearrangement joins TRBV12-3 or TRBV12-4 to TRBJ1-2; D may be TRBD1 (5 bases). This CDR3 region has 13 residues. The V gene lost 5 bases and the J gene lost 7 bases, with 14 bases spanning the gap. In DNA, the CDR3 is TGTGCCAGCAGTCCCCAAGAGGGACTTGGCTACACCTTC. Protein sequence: CASSPQEGLGYTF.

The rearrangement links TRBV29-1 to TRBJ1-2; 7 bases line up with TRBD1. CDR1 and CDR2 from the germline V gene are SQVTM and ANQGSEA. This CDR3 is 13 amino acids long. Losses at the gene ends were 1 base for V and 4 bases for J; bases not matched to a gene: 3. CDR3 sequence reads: CSVEAGTAYGYTF. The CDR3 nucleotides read TGCAGCGTTGAAGCAGGGACAGCCTATGGCTACACCTTC.

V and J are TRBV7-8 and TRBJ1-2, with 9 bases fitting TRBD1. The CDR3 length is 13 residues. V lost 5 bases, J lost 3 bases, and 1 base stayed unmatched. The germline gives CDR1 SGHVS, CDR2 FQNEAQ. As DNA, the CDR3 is TGTGCCAGCAGCCGACAGGGGGACTATGGCTACACCTTC. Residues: CASSRQGDYGYTF.

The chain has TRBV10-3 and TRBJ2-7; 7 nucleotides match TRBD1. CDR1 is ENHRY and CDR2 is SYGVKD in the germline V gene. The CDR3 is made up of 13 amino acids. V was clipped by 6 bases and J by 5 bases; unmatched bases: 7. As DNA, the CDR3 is TGTGCCATCAGGGAACAGGGGACCGACGAGCAGTACTTC. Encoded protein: CAIREQGTDEQYF.

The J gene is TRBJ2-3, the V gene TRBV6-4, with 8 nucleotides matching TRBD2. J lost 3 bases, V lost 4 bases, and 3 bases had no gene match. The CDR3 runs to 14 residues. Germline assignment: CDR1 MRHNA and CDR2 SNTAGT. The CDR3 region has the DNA TGTGCCAGCAGTGCGGGGGGGCATACAGATACGCAGTATTTT. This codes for CASSAGGHTDTQYF.

The CDR3 spells CASSTPARSSGNTIYF. The CDR3 nucleotides are TGTGCCAGTAGTACCCCCGCAAGGAGCTCTGGAAACACCATATATTTT. The chain couples TRBV19 to TRBJ1-3; no clear D. With 4 bases removed from V and 0 bases from J, the gap between germline ends came to 13 bases. Germline V gene lookup returns CDR1 LNHDA and CDR2 SQIVND (reference sequence). The CDR3 contains 16 residues.

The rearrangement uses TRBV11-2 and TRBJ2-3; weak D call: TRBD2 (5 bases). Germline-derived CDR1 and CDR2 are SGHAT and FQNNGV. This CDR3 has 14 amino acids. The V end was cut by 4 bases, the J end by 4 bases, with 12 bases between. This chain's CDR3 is CASSSAGRADTQYF. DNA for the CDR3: TGTGCCAGCAGCTCGGCGGGTCGGGCAGATACGCAGTATTTT.

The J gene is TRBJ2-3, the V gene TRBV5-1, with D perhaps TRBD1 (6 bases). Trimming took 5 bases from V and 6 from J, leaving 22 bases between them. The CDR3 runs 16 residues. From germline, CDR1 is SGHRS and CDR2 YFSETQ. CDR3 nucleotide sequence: TGCGCCAGCAGACTAGAAAGAGCCACAGGGAAGGATACGCAGTATTTT. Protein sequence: CASRLERATGKDTQYF.

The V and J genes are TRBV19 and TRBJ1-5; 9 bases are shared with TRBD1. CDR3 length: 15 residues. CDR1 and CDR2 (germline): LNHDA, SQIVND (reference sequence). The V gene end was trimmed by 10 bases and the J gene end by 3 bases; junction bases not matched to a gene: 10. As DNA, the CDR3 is TGTGCCACCGCCGGGACAGGGTCTATCAATCAGCCCCAGCATTTT. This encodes CATAGTGSINQPQHF.

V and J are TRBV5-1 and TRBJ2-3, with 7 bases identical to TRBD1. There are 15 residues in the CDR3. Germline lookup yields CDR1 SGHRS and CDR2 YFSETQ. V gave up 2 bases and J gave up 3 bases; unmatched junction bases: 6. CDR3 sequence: CASSLPTGSTDTQYF. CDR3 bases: TGCGCCAGCAGCTTACCGACAGGGAGTACAGATACGCAGTATTTT.

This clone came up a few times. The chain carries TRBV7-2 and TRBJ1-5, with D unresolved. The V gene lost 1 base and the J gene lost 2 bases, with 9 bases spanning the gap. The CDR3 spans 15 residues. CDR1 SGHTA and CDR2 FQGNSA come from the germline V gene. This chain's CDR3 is CASSLVFGGNQPQHF. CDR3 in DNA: TGTGCCAGCAGCTTAGTGTTCGGAGGCAATCAGCCCCAGCATTTT.

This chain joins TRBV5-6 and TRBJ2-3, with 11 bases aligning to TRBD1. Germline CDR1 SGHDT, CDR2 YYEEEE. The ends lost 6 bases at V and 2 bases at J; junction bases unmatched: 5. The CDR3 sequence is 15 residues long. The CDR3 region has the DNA TGTGCCAGCACCAGGGACAGGGGGAACACAGATACGCAGTATTTT. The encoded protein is CASTRDRGNTDTQYF.

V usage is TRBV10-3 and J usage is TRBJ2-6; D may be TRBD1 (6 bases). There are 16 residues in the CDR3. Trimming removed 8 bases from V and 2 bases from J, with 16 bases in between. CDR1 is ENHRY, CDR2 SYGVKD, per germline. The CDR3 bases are TGTGCCATCCTTGGATTTCAGGGGACTGGGGCCAACGTCCTGACTTTC. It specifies CAILGFQGTGANVLTF.

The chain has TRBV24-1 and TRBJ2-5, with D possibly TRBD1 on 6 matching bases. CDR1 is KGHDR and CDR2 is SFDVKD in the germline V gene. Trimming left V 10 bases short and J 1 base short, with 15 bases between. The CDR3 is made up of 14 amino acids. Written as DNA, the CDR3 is TGTGCCACTCGAAAGGACAGCGGCCAAGAGACCCAGTACTTC. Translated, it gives CATRKDSGQETQYF.

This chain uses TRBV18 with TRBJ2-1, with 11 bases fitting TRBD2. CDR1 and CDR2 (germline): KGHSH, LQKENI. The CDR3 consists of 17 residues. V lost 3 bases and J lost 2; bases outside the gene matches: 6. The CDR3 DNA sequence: TGTGCCAGCTCACCGAGGCGACTAGCGGGACCCTACAATGAGCAGTTCTTC. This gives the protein CASSPRRLAGPYNEQFF.

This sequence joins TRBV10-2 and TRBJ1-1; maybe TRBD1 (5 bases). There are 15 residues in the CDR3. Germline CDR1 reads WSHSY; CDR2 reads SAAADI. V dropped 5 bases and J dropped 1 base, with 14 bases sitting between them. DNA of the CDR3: TGCGCCAGCAGTTCGACAGCAAATTCGAACACTGAAGCTTTCTTT. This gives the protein CASSSTANSNTEAFF.